This T cell receptor (beta chain) was captured in a study of T cells in Graves' hyperthyroidism and ophthalmopathy. Findings of the study overall: In the analysis, a 13 V-J model separated ophthalmopathy from stable hyperthyroidism. Blood also showed most of the thyroid clonotypes that were expanded above 0.001.

TCR beta CDR3 regions were amplified from RNA. First-round RT-PCR of the TCR CDR3 relied on the HTBI primer set. TCRdb analysed the multiplex PCR reads with MiXCR anew, one entry per CDR3 protein. The table includes around 600,000 distinct CDR3 sequences, 40% to 55% detected once. V was pared by 6 bases and J by 0 bases, with 9 bases between. In germline, CDR1 is SNHLY, CDR2 FYNNEI. This CDR3 region has 15 residues. The sample holds many counts of this clonotype. As yet, its antigen is unknown. The sequenced sample consisted of peripheral blood or thyroid tissue (not recorded which). The genes are TRBV2 and TRBJ1-6; D unresolved. The receptor was derived from an adult man with Graves' disease, either hyperthyroidism or ophthalmopathy (not recorded which). The DNA of the CDR3 is TGTGCCAGCAGGGACTCAAGCTCCTATAATTCACCCCTCCACTTT. Amino acid sequence: CASRDSSSYNSPLHF. Together with reference TRBV2 and TRBJ1-6, the CDR3 gives the full variable domain: EPEVTQTPSHQVTQMGQEVILRCVPISNHLYFYWYRQILGQKVEFLVSFYNNEISEKSEIFDDQFSVERPDGSNFTLKIRSTKLEDSAMYFCASRDSSSYNSPLHFGNGTRLTVT.